This T cell receptor (beta chain) was obtained from a study of cytomegalovirus exposure and HLA in healthy donors. Overall study results and limits: Analysis performed later showed TCR beta chains linked to HLA being more clonally expanded than equally common others. Analyzed later, most CMV-associated TCR beta chains appeared HLA-restricted. In an earlier analysis, in some 500 donors, most V segments appeared productive either ~87% or ~30% of the time.

The PCR had 60 Vbeta and 13 Jbeta primers. Repertoires were generated with immunoSEQ multiplex PCR, while TCRdb's copy carries only in-frame clones and drops some. The table lists 160,000 or so clones, about 79% of them singletons. On this clone itself: Its antigen is currently unknown.

This receptor was obtained from a man aged 40-49 years in good health and CMV-seropositive. Sequenced: PBMCs.

CDR3 bases: TGTGCCAGCAGTGCACCTACAAGTCTAGGCGACGAGCAGTACTTC. Translation: CASSAPTSLGDEQYF. The J gene is TRBJ2-7, the V gene TRBV28; D remains unclear. The V and J ends lost 5 bases and 5 bases respectively, with 19 bases between them. Germline V gene sequence: CDR1 MDHEN, CDR2 SYDVKM. This CDR3 is built from 15 residues.